Listed here are 24 T cell receptor beta chains from one sample, sequenced in a study of T cells in Graves' hyperthyroidism and ophthalmopathy (dated by TCRdb to about 2019). The library was produced with multiplex PCR. The sequencer was an Illumina HiSeq 2000. The TCR beta CDR3 regions were amplified from the RNA transcripts. A first-round RT-PCR of the TCR CDR3 used the HTBI primer set with the Qiagen OneStep RT-PCR kit. The raw public data were reprocessed by TCRdb itself: fastp quality trimming at Q25, MiXCR clonotype calling, in-frame beta chains only. All rows with the same CDR3 protein become a single entry with the most common DNA and genes. Across this sample there are under 350,000 distinct CDR3 sequences, with around 20% seen only once. Around 45% of the sample comes from the top ten. Sequencing used blood. The receptors derive from a woman in her forties or fifties with Graves' hyperthyroidism.

This clonotype was recorded many times. V is TRBV10-3 and J is TRBJ2-7, with 7 bases matching TRBD2. The CDR3 runs 13 residues. J lost 5 bases, V lost 1 base, and 2 bases had no gene match. CDR1 and CDR2 (germline): ENHRY, SYGVKD. The CDR3 loop is CAISELGGNEQYF. CDR3 in DNA: TGTGCCATCAGTGAGTTGGGGGGGAACGAGCAGTACTTC.

V usage is TRBV7-9 and J usage is TRBJ1-1; no firm D call. This CDR3 has 13 residues. Looked up from germline, CDR1 is SEHNR and CDR2 is FQNEAQ (reference sequence). Trimming removed 4 bases from V and 0 bases from J, with 6 bases in between. In DNA form, the CDR3 reads TGTGCCAGCAGCTCCCATATGAACACTGAAGCTTTCTTT. Encoded protein: CASSSHMNTEAFF.

This clonotype was recorded many times. Here the CDR3 DNA reads TGTGCCAGCAGCTCCTCTGGGTCTGGGGAAGCTTTCTTT. Translated: CASSSSGSGEAFF. This chain connects TRBV7-9 to TRBJ1-1; D is ambiguous. The CDR3 extends over 13 amino acids. With 4 bases removed from V and 8 bases from J, the gap between germline ends came to 14 bases. Germline V gives CDR1 SEHNR, CDR2 FQNEAQ (reference sequence).

This chain uses TRBV6-1 with TRBJ1-2, with 8 bases identical to TRBD1. Germline CDR1 MNHNS, CDR2 SASEGT. V lost 5 bases and J lost 6; bases outside the gene matches: 8. The CDR3 loop spans 14 amino acids. The CDR3 DNA reads TGTGCCAGCAGTACCCGGGACAGGAGGCATGGCTACACCTTC. This translates into CASSTRDRRHGYTF.

The table lists this clonotype with a few counts. A read error may be the cause here, since a much bigger clone is one base away. CDR3 in amino acids: CASGPLAGGYQETQYF. For the CDR3, the DNA is TGTGCCAGCGGTCCCCTAGCGGGAGGCTACCAAGAGACCCAGTACTTC. The chain has TRBV28 and TRBJ2-5; TRBD2 matches 11 bases. The CDR3 totals 16 residues. Germline V gene lookup returns CDR1 MDHEN and CDR2 SYDVKM. Trimming took 8 bases from V and 0 from J; bases not matched to a gene: 8.

This clonotype came up many times. This rearrangement joins TRBV28 to TRBJ2-7; no reliable D call. The CDR3 has 12 residues. Germline-derived CDR1 and CDR2 are MDHEN and SYDVKM. The V end lost 5 bases, the J end lost 3 bases, and 8 bases lay between the germline ends. In DNA, the CDR3 is TGTGCCAGCAGTGCAGCACACTACGAGCAGTACTTC. Its protein is CASSAAHYEQYF.

This clonotype was seen many times. This chain uses TRBV30 with TRBJ1-5; no definite D call. This CDR3 comprises 16 residues. The germline V and J ends were trimmed by 2 bases and 0 bases, with 14 bases remaining between them. Germline V lookup: CDR1 GTSNPN, CDR2 SVGIG (reference sequence). In nucleotides, the CDR3 is TGTGCCTGGAGTCCCGTTGGAGGGTATAGCAATCAGCCCCAGCATTTT. This sequence encodes CAWSPVGGYSNQPQHF.

This clonotype was found many times. The chain joins TRBV10-3 to TRBJ1-6; D unclear. The CDR3 length is 14 residues. Trimming left V 7 bases short and J 9 bases short, with 16 bases between. The germline CDR1 and CDR2 sequences are ENHRY and SYGVKD. Written as DNA, the CDR3 is TGTGCCATCAAACAGACGCAGAGTGGTTCACCCCTCCACTTT. It codes for CAIKQTQSGSPLHF.

This clonotype was seen repeatedly, ten times or more. The gene calls are TRBV7-2 and TRBJ1-1; 10 positions agree with TRBD1. This CDR3 has 15 residues. Per the germline V gene, CDR1 is SGHTA and CDR2 is FQGNSA. The trim removed 7 bases at V and 3 bases at J, leaving 8 bases unmatched. The DNA for the CDR3 is TGTGCCAGCACCCCAGACAGGGGGCGATACACTGAAGCTTTCTTT. It specifies CASTPDRGRYTEAFF.

This chain connects TRBV2 to TRBJ2-7; D is unclear. The CDR3 has 14 amino acids. V was cut by 8 bases and J by 0 bases, with 14 bases left in between. Germline CDR1 is SNHLY and CDR2 is FYNNEI. Here the CDR3 DNA reads TGTGCCAGCTCGAACAGAACATTCTCCTACGAGCAGTACTTC. Translated, it gives CASSNRTFSYEQYF.

The chain carries TRBV27 and TRBJ2-1; 12 bases are a match to TRBD2. This CDR3 spans 15 amino acids. The V gene's germline CDR1 is MNHEY and CDR2 SMNVEV (reference sequence). The V segment lost 8 bases and the J segment 7 bases; nucleotides outside the gene matches: 9. This CDR3 is CASGRLAGAQNEQFF. Here the CDR3 DNA reads TGTGCCAGCGGCCGACTAGCGGGAGCCCAAAATGAGCAGTTCTTC.

In its sample, this clonotype was seen many times. This chain joins TRBV20-1 and TRBJ1-2; possible D gene TRBD1, 5 bases. The CDR3 spans 13 residues. Trimming pared 2 bases from V and 1 base from J, leaving 8 bases between. Germline-derived CDR1 and CDR2 are DFQATT and SNEGSKA (reference sequence). The CDR3 spells CSARYGGNYGYTF. As DNA, the CDR3 is TGCAGTGCTAGATATGGGGGTAACTATGGCTACACCTTC.

In its sample, this clonotype was seen many times. The chain links TRBV3-1 to TRBJ1-2; 7 nucleotides match TRBD1. With V trimmed by 5 bases and J by 3 bases, 6 bases remained unmatched. The V gene's germline CDR1 is LGHDT and CDR2 YNNKEL (reference sequence). The CDR3 consists of 14 residues. The CDR3 reads CASSKGQSDYGYTF. The CDR3 nucleotides are TGTGCCAGCAGCAAGGGACAGAGTGACTATGGCTACACCTTC.

This clonotype was observed at least ten times. This chain connects TRBV5-5 to TRBJ2-3; 13 bases fit TRBD2. Germline lookup yields CDR1 SGHKS and CDR2 YYEKEE (reference sequence). The CDR3 covers 17 residues. Trimming at V came to 1 base and at J to 1 base, leaving 3 bases not matched to a gene. CDR3 sequence reads: CASSLSGLAGGTDTQYF. The CDR3 nucleotides read TGTGCCAGCAGCTTGAGTGGACTAGCGGGGGGCACAGATACGCAGTATTTT.

The chain carries TRBV12-3 or TRBV12-4 and TRBJ1-2; 8 bases agree with TRBD1. The CDR3 runs to 13 residues. V dropped 5 bases and J dropped 8; count of bases not matched to a gene: 7. CDR3 bases: TGTGCCAGCAGTCAGACAGGGGAGGGCGGCTACACCTTC. This sequence encodes CASSQTGEGGYTF.

About this clonotype: A read error is possible here, since a much larger clone lies one base away. The chain joins TRBV11-3 to TRBJ2-3, with D uncertain. The CDR3 totals 16 residues. Germline-derived CDR1 and CDR2 are SGHNT and YENEEA. The chain's CDR3 is CVSSPGGWGPTNTQYF. DNA for the CDR3: TGTGTCAGCAGCCCAGGTGGTTGGGGTCCTACAAATACGCAGTATTTT. The full variable domain, its missing parts supplied by reference TRBV11-3 and TRBJ2-3, is EAGVVQSPRYKIIEKKQPVAFWCNPISGHNTLYWYLQNLGQGPELLIRYENEEAVDDSQLPKDRFSAERLKGVDSTLKIQPAELGDSAVYLCVSSPGGWGPTNTQYFGPGTRLTVL.

V gene TRBV5-1 combines with J gene TRBJ1-5; a possible D gene is TRBD1 (6 bases). V was clipped by 4 bases and J by 7 bases, with 18 bases between them. This CDR3 has 15 residues. From germline, CDR1 is SGHRS and CDR2 YFSETQ. CDR3: CASSTGLREEQPQHF. The CDR3 DNA is TGCGCCAGCAGCACAGGGTTACGAGAGGAGCAGCCCCAGCATTTT.

This clonotype was counted many times. This chain links TRBV3-1 with TRBJ2-3, with 14 positions matching TRBD2. This CDR3 contains 18 residues. J gave up 3 bases and V 0 bases, and 5 bases lay outside the gene matches. CDR1 is LGHDT and CDR2 is YNNKEL in the germline V gene (reference sequence). CDR3 in DNA: TGTGCCAGCAGCCAAGATACGTGGACTAGCGGGGGGACAGATACGCAGTATTTT. As protein: CASSQDTWTSGGTDTQYF.

The chain has TRBV12-3 or TRBV12-4 and TRBJ1-1, with TRBD1 matching 10 bases. V was clipped by 3 bases and J by 8 bases; unmatched bases: 6. This CDR3 is 14 amino acids long. The CDR3 DNA sequence: TGTGCCAGCAGTTTGGGGACAGGGGCACTGGAAGCTTTCTTT. As protein: CASSLGTGALEAFF.

This clonotype showed up many times. This sequence joins TRBV12-3 or TRBV12-4 and TRBJ2-2; D remains ambiguous. Trimming removed 3 bases from V and 6 bases from J, with 11 bases in between. The length of the CDR3 is 14 residues. CDR3 loop: CASSFKRVAGELFF. The CDR3 DNA is TGTGCCAGCAGTTTCAAAAGGGTAGCCGGGGAGCTGTTTTTT.

Ten or more counts support this clonotype. The V and J genes are TRBV2 and TRBJ2-5; TRBD2 matches 7 bases. V was clipped by 4 bases and J by 3 bases; unmatched bases: 5. The CDR3 has 14 amino acids. Germline values: CDR1 SNHLY, CDR2 FYNNEI. CDR3 in DNA: TGTGCCAGCAGTGCGACTAGCTTTAAAGAGACCCAGTACTTC. The encoded protein is CASSATSFKETQYF.

The J gene is TRBJ1-6, the V gene TRBV6-1; D call uncertain. The CDR3 contains 14 residues. Per the germline V gene, CDR1 is MNHNS and CDR2 is SASEGT. Trimming removed 7 bases from V and 3 bases from J, with 10 bases in between. CDR3 loop: CASKGSHYNSPLHF. The CDR3 DNA follows: TGTGCCAGCAAAGGCAGTCACTATAATTCACCCCTCCACTTT.

The V gene is TRBV11-2, the J gene TRBJ2-1, with D perhaps matching TRBD1 or TRBD2 (5 bases each). With 6 bases removed from V and 9 bases from J, the gap between germline ends came to 24 bases. The CDR3 has 16 amino acids. Looked up from germline, CDR1 is SGHAT and CDR2 is FQNNGV. The CDR3 sequence is CASRNGRGTRRSEQFF. DNA for the CDR3: TGTGCCAGCAGAAACGGAAGAGGGACCCGCCGTAGTGAGCAGTTCTTC.

As to this clonotype: It may be a read error: a sequence one base away is much more abundant. The chain's CDR3 is CASERGDSPLHF. The CDR3 DNA follows: TGTGCCAGCGAGCGGGGGGATTCACCCCTCCACTTT. J is TRBJ1-6 and V is TRBV12-3 or TRBV12-4, with D possibly matching TRBD1 (5 bases). This CDR3 is 12 amino acids long. The V gene lost 8 bases and the J gene lost 8 bases, with 10 bases spanning the gap.